This TCR beta chain came from a study of blood T cell repertoires in COVID-19. Across the study: The United States, Italy and Spain were the sources of the acute and convalescent COVID-19 samples. T cells, B-cell-depleted T cells, or PBMCs provided the cDNA or gDNA that served as material.

Generated by immunoSEQ multiplex PCR, the TCRdb table keeps only in-frame clones and is missing some. Of fewer than 300,000 clones in the sample, about 89% were seen once. Germline lookup yields CDR1 GTSNPN and CDR2 SVGIG (reference sequence). V dropped 1 base and J dropped 0; count of bases not matched to a gene: 8. The CDR3 has 18 amino acids. Sequenced: peripheral blood. This chain uses TRBV30 with TRBJ2-6, with 8 bases lining up with TRBD2. This sequence originates from a man under 40 with acute or convalescent COVID-19. CDR3 sequence (DNA): TGTGCCTGGAGTGCCCGTAGCGGGGTGGGCTCTGGGGCCAACGTCCTGACTTTC. Protein: CAWSARSGVGSGANVLTF.